The sequence of this TCR beta chain was determined in a study of T-cell reconstitution after alpha-beta-depleted transplantation in children. Worth noting for this clonotype: Its antigen is not known.

Germline trimming cut 4 bases from V and 5 bases from J; bases unmatched to any gene: 7. The CDR3 contains 14 residues. Germline CDR1 and CDR2: SGHRS and YFSETQ. Points from the study as a whole: Expanded graft clones, several hundred of them, were reportedly the source of alpha-beta T cells about two months after transplant.

Preparation of the TCRbeta library involved a method that used unique molecular identifiers. TCRdb recomputed calls from the PCR reads with MiXCR, one row per CDR3 protein. The table shows over 200,000 distinct CDR3 sequences, with under 20% occurring only once. The source is a male patient between 2 and 10 years old who had a stem cell transplant for acute lymphoblastic leukemia, so the T cells may come from the graft donor. This material consisted of PBMCs, mostly from graft donor cells, taken 360 days after TCRalphabeta/CD19-depleted stem cell transplant. V gene TRBV5-1 combines with J gene TRBJ1-2; TRBD1 agrees at 8 bases. The CDR3 DNA reads as TGCGCCAGCAGCATCCCGACAGGGGAATATGGCTACACCTTC. Translating gives CASSIPTGEYGYTF.